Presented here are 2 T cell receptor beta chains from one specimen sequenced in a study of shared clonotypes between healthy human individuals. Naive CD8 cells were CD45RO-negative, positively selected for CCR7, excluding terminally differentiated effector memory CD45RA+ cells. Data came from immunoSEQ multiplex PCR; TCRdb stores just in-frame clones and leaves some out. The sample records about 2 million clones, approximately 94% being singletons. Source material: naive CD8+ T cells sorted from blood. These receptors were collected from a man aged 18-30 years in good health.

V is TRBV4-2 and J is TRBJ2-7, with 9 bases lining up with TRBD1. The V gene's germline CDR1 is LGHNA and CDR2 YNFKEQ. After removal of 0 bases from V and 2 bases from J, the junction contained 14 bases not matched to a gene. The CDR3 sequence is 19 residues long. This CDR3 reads CASSQDREVSRTGAYEQYF. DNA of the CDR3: TGTGCCAGCAGCCAAGATCGCGAAGTAAGCAGGACAGGGGCCTACGAGCAGTACTTC.

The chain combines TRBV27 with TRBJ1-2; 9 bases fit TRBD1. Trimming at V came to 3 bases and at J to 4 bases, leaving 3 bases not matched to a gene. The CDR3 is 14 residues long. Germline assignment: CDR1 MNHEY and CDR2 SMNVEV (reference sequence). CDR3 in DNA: TGTGCCAGCAGTTTTACAGGGGGCTCCTATGGCTACACCTTC. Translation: CASSFTGGSYGYTF.